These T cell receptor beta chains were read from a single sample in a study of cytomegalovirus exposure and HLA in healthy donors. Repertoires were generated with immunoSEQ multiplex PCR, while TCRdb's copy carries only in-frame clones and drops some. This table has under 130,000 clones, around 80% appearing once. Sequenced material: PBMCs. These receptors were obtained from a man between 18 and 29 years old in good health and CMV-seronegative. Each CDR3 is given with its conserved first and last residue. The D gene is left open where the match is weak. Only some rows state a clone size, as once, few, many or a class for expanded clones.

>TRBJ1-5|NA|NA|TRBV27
TGTGCCAGCAGCCAAGTACAGGGTTCCCAGCCCCAGCACTTT
CASSQVQGSQPQHF
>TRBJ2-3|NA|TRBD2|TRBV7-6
TGTGCCAGCAGCCATCGGGGGACTAGCGGGAGTAGGTGGGCAGATACGCAGTATTTT
CASSHRGTSGSRWADTQYF
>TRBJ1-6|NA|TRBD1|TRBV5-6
TGTGCCAGCAGCGTCTACAGGGGGAATTCACCCCTCCACTTT
CASSVYRGNSPLHF
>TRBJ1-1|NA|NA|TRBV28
TGTGCCAGCAGGAGTATTAACACTGAAGCTTTCTTT
CASRSINTEAFF
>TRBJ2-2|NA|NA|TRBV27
TGTGCCAGCAGTTTTGGCAGGATCACCGGGGAGCTGTTTTTT
CASSFGRITGELFF
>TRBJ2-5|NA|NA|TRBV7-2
TGTGCCAGCAGCTTCGGAGCCTCCCAAGAGACCCAGTACTTC
CASSFGASQETQYF
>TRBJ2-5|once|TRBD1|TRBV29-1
TGCAGCGTTGAGGTAGACAGGGGGTCTGGGACCCAGTACTTC
CSVEVDRGSGTQYF
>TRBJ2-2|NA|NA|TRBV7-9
TGTGCCAGCCGTCCCATTGGTCCTGCAGGAGGGACCGGGGAGCTGTTTTTT
CASRPIGPAGGTGELFF
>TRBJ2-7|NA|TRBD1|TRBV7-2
TGTGCCAGCAGCTTGGCCTGGACAGGGGGCTACGAGCAGTACTTC
CASSLAWTGGYEQYF
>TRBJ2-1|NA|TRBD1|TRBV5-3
TGTGCCAGAAGCTTGGAGGTGCCCCGGGACAGGGAGGGGAATGAGCAGTTCTTC
CARSLEVPRDREGNEQFF
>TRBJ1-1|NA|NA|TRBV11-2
TGTGCCAGCAGCTTAGCGGGGGGAAGGTCGGCTTTCTTT
CASSLAGGRSAFF
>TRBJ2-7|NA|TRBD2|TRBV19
TGTGCCAGTAGTATCGGGACTACGAGAATCCCCTACGAGCAGTACTTC
CASSIGTTRIPYEQYF
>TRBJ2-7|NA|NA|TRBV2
TGTGCCAGCACCAGTACCTCAGGGGCCTACGAGCAGTACTTC
CASTSTSGAYEQYF
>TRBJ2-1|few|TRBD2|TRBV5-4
TGTGCCAGCAGCTTGGAGGGACTAGCGGGAGGGCGGGAGCAGTTCTTC
CASSLEGLAGGREQFF
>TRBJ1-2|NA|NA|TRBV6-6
TGTGCCAGCACCTCGACAAACTATGGCTACACCTTC
CASTSTNYGYTF
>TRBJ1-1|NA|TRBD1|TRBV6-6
TGTGCCAGCGACAGGGACACGGGGAACACTGAAGCTTTCTTT
CASDRDTGNTEAFF
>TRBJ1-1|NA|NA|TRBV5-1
TGCGCCAGCAGCTTGGTCGGGGGAGGCACTGAAGCTTTCTTT
CASSLVGGGTEAFF